The entry below describes one TCR beta chain. The record originates from a study of blood T cell repertoires in COVID-19. Study information: Some COVID-19 samples were acute and others convalescent; all came from the United States, Italy and Spain. T cells, B-cell-depleted T cells, or PBMCs supplied cDNA or gDNA.

Seattle's cohort entered during active infection and was followed longitudinally. Per the germline V gene, CDR1 is ENHRY and CDR2 is SYGVKD. J lost 4 bases, V lost 6 bases, and 7 bases had no gene match. CDR3 length: 15 residues. Original processing methods: Amplification from reference gene primers served as the basis for estimated nucleated cell counts. Data came from immunoSEQ multiplex PCR; TCRdb stores just in-frame clones and leaves some out. The V and J calls and clone size are taken from that table; D and trimming were inferred from the DNA. This table has fewer than 350,000 clones, about 93% appearing once.

The chain employs TRBV10-3 and TRBJ2-3; 10 bases map to TRBD1. The sequenced sample consisted of peripheral blood. The TCR originated in a woman in her twenties or thirties with COVID-19, enrolled during active disease. CDR3 sequence reads: CAISARDRGSDTQYF. CDR3 DNA sequence: TGTGCCATCAGCGCCCGGGACAGGGGCTCAGATACGCAGTATTTT.